This TCR beta chain was captured in a study of T cells in Graves' hyperthyroidism and ophthalmopathy. About this clonotype: Its specificity is not known.

A patient was excluded if there was uncontrolled infection, other autoimmune disease, pregnancy or lactation. CDR1 and CDR2 (germline): LNHDA, SQIVND (reference sequence). Trimming took 4 bases from V and 4 from J, leaving 16 bases between them. CDR3 size: 15 residues. Whole-study findings and limits: Ophthalmopathy and stable hyperthyroidism were told apart by a 13 V-J model. A median roughly six months before onset, the model predicted ophthalmopathy.

RNA transcripts served as the template for amplifying TCR beta CDR3 regions. A set of HTBI primers served as the primers for a first-round RT-PCR of the TCR CDR3. TCRdb redid the calling of the multiplex PCR reads with MiXCR, one entry per CDR3 protein. Of more than 550,000 distinct CDR3 sequences in the sample, about 18% were seen once. The chain joins TRBV19 to TRBJ2-5, with D uncertain. The TCR sequence derives from a man between 50 and 59 years old with Graves' hyperthyroidism. The specimen was blood. The CDR3 sequence is CASSTTLRTVETQYF. The CDR3 bases are TGTGCCAGTAGTACCACATTAAGGACCGTAGAGACCCAGTACTTC.